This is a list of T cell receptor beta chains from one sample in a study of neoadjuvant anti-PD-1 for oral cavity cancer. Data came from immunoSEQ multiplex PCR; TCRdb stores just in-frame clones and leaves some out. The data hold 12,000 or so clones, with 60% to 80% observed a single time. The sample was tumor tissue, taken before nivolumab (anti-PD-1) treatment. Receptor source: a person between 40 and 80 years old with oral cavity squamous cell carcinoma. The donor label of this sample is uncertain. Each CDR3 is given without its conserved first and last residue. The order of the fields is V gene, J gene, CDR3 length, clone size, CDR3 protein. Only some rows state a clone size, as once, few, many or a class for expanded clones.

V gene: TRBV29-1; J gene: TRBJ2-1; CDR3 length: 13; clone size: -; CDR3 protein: SVAQSGGLNNEQF
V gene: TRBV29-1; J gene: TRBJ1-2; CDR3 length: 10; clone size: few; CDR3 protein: SVGWVGGGYT
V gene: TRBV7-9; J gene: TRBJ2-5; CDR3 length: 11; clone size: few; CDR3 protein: ASSFGAKETQY
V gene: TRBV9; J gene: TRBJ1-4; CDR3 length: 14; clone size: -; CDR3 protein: ASSVRQGVTNEKLF
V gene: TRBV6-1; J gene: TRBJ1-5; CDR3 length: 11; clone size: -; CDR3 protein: ASSEALRQPQH
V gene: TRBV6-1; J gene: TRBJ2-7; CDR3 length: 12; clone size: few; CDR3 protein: ASSVEVGDYEQY
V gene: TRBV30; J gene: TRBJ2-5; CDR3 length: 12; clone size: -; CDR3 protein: AWSQKGVWETQY
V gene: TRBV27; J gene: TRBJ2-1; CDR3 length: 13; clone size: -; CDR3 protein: ASRRTSGAYNEQF
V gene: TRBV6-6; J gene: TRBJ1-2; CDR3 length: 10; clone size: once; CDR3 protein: ASSGGVGGYT
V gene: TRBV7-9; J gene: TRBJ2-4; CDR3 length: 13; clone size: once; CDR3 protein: ASSLQEAGKNIQY
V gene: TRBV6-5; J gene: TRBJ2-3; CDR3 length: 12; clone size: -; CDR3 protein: ASSQMRGQDTQY
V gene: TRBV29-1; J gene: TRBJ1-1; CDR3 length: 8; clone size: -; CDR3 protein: SVVDRAAF
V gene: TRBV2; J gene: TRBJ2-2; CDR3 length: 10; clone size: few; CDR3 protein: ASSAGAGELF
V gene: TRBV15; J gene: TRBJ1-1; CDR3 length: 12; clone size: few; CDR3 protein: ATSRARQGTEAF
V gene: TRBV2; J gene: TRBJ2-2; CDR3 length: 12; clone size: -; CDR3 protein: ASRAGGGTGELF
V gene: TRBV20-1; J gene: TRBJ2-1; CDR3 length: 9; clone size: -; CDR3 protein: SSRAYNEQF